One sample yielded the 18 T cell receptor beta chains listed below, sequenced in a study of response to subunit inactivated influenza vaccine (dated by TCRdb to about 2018). Libraries were made using RT-PCR. The sample was run on an Illumina HiSeq 2500. Clones were called with MiXCR by TCRdb after fastp trimmed the public reads at Q25, and only in-frame beta chains were retained. CDR3 protein duplicates are merged, each entry listing the most common genes and DNA. For this sample there are roughly 630,000 distinct CDR3 sequences; less than 15% appear just once. The ten largest account for around 7.6% of the sample. The source material was PBMCs from blood, sampled about 14 days before vaccination. The source is a man aged 50-60 years who received an inactivated influenza vaccine. Donor details come from another sample of the same person, matched by shared clones.

This clonotype was counted only a few times. This chain uses TRBV20-1 with TRBJ2-2, with TRBD2 identical over 10 bases. The length of the CDR3 is 15 residues. Trimming cost V 2 bases and J 4 bases; bases outside gene matches: 4. The germline V gene has CDR1 DFQATT and CDR2 SNEGSKA (reference sequence). The CDR3 nucleotides read TGCAGTGCTAGAAGCGGGGGGGCCGGCACCGGGGAGCTGTTTTTT. This translates into CSARSGGAGTGELFF.

This clonotype appeared many times. The chain is built from TRBV7-9 and TRBJ2-5; 10 nucleotides align to TRBD2. Germline V lookup: CDR1 SEHNR, CDR2 FQNEAQ (reference sequence). Losses at the gene ends were 5 bases for V and 3 bases for J; bases not matched to a gene: 3. The CDR3 has 14 residues. The CDR3 nucleotides read TGTGCCAGCAGCCCCGGGACTAGCGAAGAGACCCAGTACTTC. It is translated as CASSPGTSEETQYF. Based on the CDR3 plus reference TRBV7-9 and TRBJ2-5, the full variable domain is DTGVSQNPRHKITKRGQNVTFRCDPISEHNRLYWYRQTLGQGPEFLTYFQNEAQLEKSRLLSDRFSAERPKGSFSTLEIQRTEQGDSAMYLCASSPGTSEETQYFGPGTRLLVL.

In this sample, this clonotype turned up a few times. V gene TRBV7-9 combines with J gene TRBJ2-2; D remains unclear. The CDR3 totals 13 residues. Germline-derived CDR1 and CDR2 are SEHNR and FQNEAQ (reference sequence). The V end lost 0 bases, the J end lost 7 bases, and 6 bases lay between the germline ends. CDR3 in amino acids: CASSLAQRGELFF. The CDR3, as DNA: TGTGCCAGCAGCTTAGCCCAACGCGGGGAGCTGTTTTTT. The full variable domain, in which reference TRBV7-9 and TRBJ2-2 provide the parts outside the CDR3, is DTGVSQNPRHKITKRGQNVTFRCDPISEHNRLYWYRQTLGQGPEFLTYFQNEAQLEKSRLLSDRFSAERPKGSFSTLEIQRTEQGDSAMYLCASSLAQRGELFFGEGSRLTVL.

The chain employs TRBV10-3 and TRBJ1-5; the D is unclear. Trimming removed 4 bases at V and 1 base at J, with 8 bases between. The V gene's germline CDR1 is ENHRY and CDR2 SYGVKD. There are 14 residues in the CDR3. CDR3 protein: CAISAGWSNQPQHF. The CDR3 DNA is TGTGCCATCAGTGCCGGATGGAGCAATCAGCCCCAGCATTTT.

The rearrangement uses TRBV15 and TRBJ2-1; D uncertain. CDR1 LNHNV and CDR2 YYDKDF come from the germline V gene (reference sequence). The CDR3 loop spans 12 amino acids. Trimming cost V 1 base and J 6 bases, with 4 bases left between them. CDR3 protein: CATSRGVNEQFF. CDR3 in DNA: TGTGCCACCAGCAGAGGGGTCAATGAGCAGTTCTTC.

The chain is built from TRBV12-3 or TRBV12-4 and TRBJ1-2; no firm D call. With 6 bases removed from V and 4 bases from J, the gap between germline ends came to 15 bases. The CDR3 totals 14 residues. The CDR3 DNA sequence: TGTGCCAGCAGCATGGGGTCGACCTTCTATGGCTACACCTTC. Encoded protein: CASSMGSTFYGYTF.

This clonotype was counted many times. This sequence joins TRBV11-2 and TRBJ1-1; D remains ambiguous. The V gene lost 0 bases and the J gene lost 4 bases, with 12 bases spanning the gap. The CDR3 sequence is 15 residues long. Per germline, CDR1 SGHAT and CDR2 FQNNGV. This chain's CDR3 is CASSLERRASTEAFF. DNA of the CDR3: TGTGCCAGCAGCTTAGAGCGGAGGGCTAGCACTGAAGCTTTCTTT.

This rearrangement joins TRBV2 to TRBJ1-2; the D is unclear. The germline V gene has CDR1 SNHLY and CDR2 FYNNEI. This CDR3 is 13 amino acids long. Trimming shortened V by 6 bases and J by 5 bases, and 13 bases separated the two germline ends. In nucleotides, the CDR3 is TGTGCCAGCAGACCGGACGGGTTATATGGCTACACCTTC. It encodes CASRPDGLYGYTF.

V usage is TRBV12-3 or TRBV12-4 and J usage is TRBJ2-1, with unresolved D. The germline V and J ends were trimmed by 5 bases and 5 bases, with 16 bases remaining between them. This CDR3 comprises 15 residues. This chain's CDR3 is CASSDVGRANNEQFF. The CDR3 DNA reads TGTGCCAGCAGTGACGTAGGCCGAGCCAACAATGAGCAGTTCTTC.

This chain joins TRBV12-3 or TRBV12-4 and TRBJ2-7; the D call may be TRBD1 or TRBD2 (5 bases each). V lost 6 bases to trimming and J lost 2 bases, with 17 bases between them. This CDR3 region has 15 residues. CDR3 DNA: TGTGCCAGCAGCAAGACCCGGGACCGGGCCTACGAGCAGTACTTC. Its protein is CASSKTRDRAYEQYF.

The chain uses TRBV29-1 and TRBJ2-1; TRBD2 aligns across 8 bases. CDR3 length: 14 residues. In germline, CDR1 is SQVTM, CDR2 ANQGSEA. V was clipped by 6 bases and J by 4 bases; unmatched bases: 8. The CDR3 nucleotides are TGCAGCGTCGGAGCGGGAGAGGGTTACAATGAGCAGTTCTTC. Translating it yields CSVGAGEGYNEQFF.

This clonotype was counted only a few times. This sequence joins TRBV5-1 and TRBJ2-3, with 11 nucleotides matching TRBD2. From germline, CDR1 is SGHRS and CDR2 YFSETQ. V was clipped by 0 bases and J by 5 bases; unmatched bases: 5. This CDR3 comprises 16 residues. CDR3 nucleotide sequence: TGCGCCAGCAGCTTGGGAAGTAGCGGGGGGGGAGATACGCAGTATTTT. This encodes CASSLGSSGGGDTQYF.

This clonotype was picked up many times. The chain's CDR3 is CASSQATGGGTGELFF. In DNA, the CDR3 is TGCGCCAGCAGCCAAGCGACAGGGGGAGGGACCGGGGAGCTGTTTTTT. The chain recombines TRBV4-3 with TRBJ2-2, with 9 positions matching TRBD1. This CDR3 contains 16 residues. Germline values: CDR1 LGHNA, CDR2 YSLEER. V shed 1 base, J shed 5 bases, and the junction held 5 bases outside the gene matches.

This rearrangement joins TRBV4-2 to TRBJ2-3, with a tentative D call TRBD2 (6 bases). The germline V gene has CDR1 LGHNA and CDR2 YNFKEQ. The CDR3 totals 16 residues. Trimming removed 4 bases from V and 1 base from J, with 15 bases in between. CDR3 sequence (DNA): TGTGCCAGCAGCCCCTATTTAGCGGATCGCACAGATACGCAGTATTTT. Translated: CASSPYLADRTDTQYF.

The genes are TRBV20-1 and TRBJ1-6, with 7 bases matching TRBD1. V lost 0 bases to trimming and J lost 5 bases; unmatched junction nucleotides: 13. Germline V lookup: CDR1 DFQATT, CDR2 SNEGSKA (reference sequence). CDR3 length: 18 amino acids. CDR3 residues: CSARDPRLGQSNNSPLHF. In DNA form, the CDR3 reads TGCAGTGCTAGAGACCCCCGCTTGGGACAGTCTAATAATTCACCCCTCCACTTT.

CDR3 nucleotide sequence: TGCAGTGCTAGGCGGGACAGTGGCTCCTACGAGCAGTACTTC. This translates into CSARRDSGSYEQYF. The chain recombines TRBV20-1 with TRBJ2-7, with a possible D match to TRBD1 (7 bases). Trimming left V 3 bases short and J 0 bases short, with 12 bases between. CDR3 length: 14 amino acids. Germline loops: CDR1 DFQATT, CDR2 SNEGSKA (reference sequence).

The chain couples TRBV30 to TRBJ2-7; TRBD1 or TRBD2 may be the D gene (6 bases each). V shed 5 bases and J shed 0 bases, with 8 bases lying between them. The CDR3 length is 12 residues. The germline V gene has CDR1 GTSNPN and CDR2 SVGIG (reference sequence). CDR3 in amino acids: CAWGGGSYEQYF. The CDR3 DNA sequence: TGTGCCTGGGGAGGGGGCTCCTACGAGCAGTACTTC.

This clonotype was seen only a few times. The J gene is TRBJ1-5, the V gene TRBV20-1; TRBD1 matches at 7 bases. The trim removed 0 bases at V and 6 bases at J, leaving 11 bases unmatched. CDR3 length: 16 amino acids. The germline gives CDR1 DFQATT, CDR2 SNEGSKA (reference sequence). The CDR3 protein is CSARDWLTGKSQPQHF. The CDR3 DNA reads as TGCAGTGCTAGAGATTGGCTGACAGGGAAGAGTCAGCCCCAGCATTTT.